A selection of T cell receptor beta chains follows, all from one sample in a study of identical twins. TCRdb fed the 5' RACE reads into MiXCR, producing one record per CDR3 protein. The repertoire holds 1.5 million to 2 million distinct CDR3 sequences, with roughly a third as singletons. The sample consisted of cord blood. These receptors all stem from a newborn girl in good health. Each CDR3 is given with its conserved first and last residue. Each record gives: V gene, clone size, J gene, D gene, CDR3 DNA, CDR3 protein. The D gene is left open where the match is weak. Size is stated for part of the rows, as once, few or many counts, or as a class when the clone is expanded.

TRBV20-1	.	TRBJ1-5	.	TGCAGTGGAATCGGACGGGAACTCGAGCATTTT	CSGIGRELEHF
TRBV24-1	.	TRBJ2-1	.	TGTGCCACCAGTGATTCTCGACTAGGAGACTACAATGAGCAGTTCTTC	CATSDSRLGDYNEQFF
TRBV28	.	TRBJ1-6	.	TGTGCCAGCAGTACCAGGGGAAGCACCTATAATTCACCCCTCCACTTT	CASSTRGSTYNSPLHF
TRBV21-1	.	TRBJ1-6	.	TGTGCCAGCAGCAAAGAATATTCACCCCTCCACTTT	CASSKEYSPLHF
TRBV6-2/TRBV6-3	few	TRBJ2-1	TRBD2	TGTGCCAGCAGTTACCGGCGACTAGCGGTGAATGAGCAGTTCTTC	CASSYRRLAVNEQFF
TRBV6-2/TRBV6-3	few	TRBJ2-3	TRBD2	TGTGCCAGCAGTTACTCATCCAGCGGGAAGACAGATACGCAGTATTTT	CASSYSSSGKTDTQYF
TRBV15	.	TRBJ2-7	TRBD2	TGTGCCCCAGGGACTAGCGCCGATGCGAGATACAATGAGCAGTACTTC	CAPGTSADARYNEQYF
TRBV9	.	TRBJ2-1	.	TGTGCCAGCAGCGCGTGGGACGGACCGGCTGAGCAGTTCTTC	CASSAWDGPAEQFF
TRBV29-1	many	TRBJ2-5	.	TGCAGCGTTGAAACGAGCGTCGGTCAAGAGACCCAGTACTTC	CSVETSVGQETQYF
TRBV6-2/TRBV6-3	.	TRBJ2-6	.	TGTGCCAGCAGTTCTTACAGGGCTGGGGCCAACGTCCAGACTTTC	CASSSYRAGANVQTF
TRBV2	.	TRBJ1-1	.	TGTGCCAGCAAACGGGGCGCGGGCACTGAAGCTTTCTTT	CASKRGAGTEAFF
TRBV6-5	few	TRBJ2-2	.	TGTGCCAGCAGTTACCAGCAGGGGTGGACCGGGGAGCTGTTTTTT	CASSYQQGWTGELFF
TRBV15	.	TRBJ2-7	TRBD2	TGTGCCACCAGCACTAGCGGCATCAACGAGCAGTACTTC	CATSTSGINEQYF
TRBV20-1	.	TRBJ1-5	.	TGCAGTGCTAGAGGGATTGTCCAGCGAGGTCAGCCCCAGCATTTT	CSARGIVQRGQPQHF
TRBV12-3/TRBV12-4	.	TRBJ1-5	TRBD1	TGTGCCAGCAGTTTCGGGTCGGTCGGGACAGGGCACCAGCCCCAGCATTTT	CASSFGSVGTGHQPQHF
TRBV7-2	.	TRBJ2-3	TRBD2	TGTGCCAGCAGCTTCGGACTAGGCAGCACAGATACGCAGTATTTT	CASSFGLGSTDTQYF
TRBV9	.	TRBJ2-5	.	TGTGCCAGCAGCGTAGTCTCGGAGATAGCGGAGACCCAGTACTTC	CASSVVSEIAETQYF
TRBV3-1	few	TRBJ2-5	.	TGTGCCAGCAGCCAAGTTTCGACCCAGTACTTC	CASSQVSTQYF
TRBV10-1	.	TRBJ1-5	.	TGCGCCAGCAGTGATGGGGATAGCAATCAGCCCCAGCATTTT	CASSDGDSNQPQHF
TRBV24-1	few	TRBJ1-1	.	TGTGCCACCAGCGTCGGACTGAACACTGAAGCTTTCTTT	CATSVGLNTEAFF
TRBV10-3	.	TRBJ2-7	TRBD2	TGTGCCATCAGTGAGCCTCTGGGGGGTCTAGCGGGACACTACGAGCAGTACTTC	CAISEPLGGLAGHYEQYF
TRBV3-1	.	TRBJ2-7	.	TGTGCCAGCGGCCAAGTAGGTGCCTACGAGCAGTACTTC	CASGQVGAYEQYF
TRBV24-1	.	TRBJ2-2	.	TGTGCCACCAGTGATGGTGGCAGTTGGACCGGGGAGCTGTTTTTT	CATSDGGSWTGELFF
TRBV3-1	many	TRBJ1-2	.	TGTGCCAGCAGCCAAGCGGGGGGAGACTATGGCTACACCTTC	CASSQAGGDYGYTF
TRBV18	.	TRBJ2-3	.	TGTGCCAGCTCACCAGGGGGGACCCCAGATACGCAGTATTTT	CASSPGGTPDTQYF
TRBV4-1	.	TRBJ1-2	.	TGCGCCAGCAGCCAAGATGGTTTAAAGGGCCTAATCCGCTATAGCTATGGCTACACCTTC	CASSQDGLKGLIRYSYGYTF
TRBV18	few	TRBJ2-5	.	TGTGCCAGCTCACCTCCGGGACTTAAAGAGACCCAGTACTTC	CASSPPGLKETQYF
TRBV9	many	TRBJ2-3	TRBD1	TGTGCCAGCAGCGGCGACAGGGCAGATACGCAGTATTTT	CASSGDRADTQYF
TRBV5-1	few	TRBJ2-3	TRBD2	TGCGCCAGCAGCTTGGTACGGACTAGCGGAACAACAGATACGCAGTATTTT	CASSLVRTSGTTDTQYF
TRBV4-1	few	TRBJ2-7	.	TGCGCCAGCAGCCAACCTATGACAGGTCACAATGAGCAGTACTTC	CASSQPMTGHNEQYF
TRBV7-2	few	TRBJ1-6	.	TGTGCCAGCAGCCCCAGCTACTACGCGTCGTCACCCCTCCACTTT	CASSPSYYASSPLHF
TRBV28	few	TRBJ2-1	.	TGTGCCAGCAGCCCAGGCGGGACTTACCGTCACAATGAGCAGTTCTTC	CASSPGGTYRHNEQFF
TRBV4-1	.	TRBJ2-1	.	TGCGCCAGCAGCCAACCACAACTAGTATCCTACAATGAGCAGTTCTTC	CASSQPQLVSYNEQFF
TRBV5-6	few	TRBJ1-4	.	TGTGCCAGCAGCTTGTGGGCGAATAATGAAAAACTGTTTTTT	CASSLWANNEKLFF
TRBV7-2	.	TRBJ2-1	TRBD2	TGTGTCAGCAGCCCTAGGGGACTAGAGGGGAATGAGCAGTTCTTC	CVSSPRGLEGNEQFF
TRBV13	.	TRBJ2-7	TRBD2	TGTGCCAGCAGCTCCAGCGGGAGGTTATCCTACGAGCAGTACTTC	CASSSSGRLSYEQYF
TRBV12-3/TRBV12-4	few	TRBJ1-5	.	TGTGCCAGCAGTCCACAGGCGTATAGCAATCAGCCCCAGCATTTT	CASSPQAYSNQPQHF
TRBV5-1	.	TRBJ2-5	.	TGCGCCAGCAGCTTGGCCAACGCTTCTCCCCGGGGAGAGACCCAGTACTTC	CASSLANASPRGETQYF
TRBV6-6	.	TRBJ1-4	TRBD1	TGTGCCAGCAGTCCCCTCGGACGGGACAGGGCCCCAGGAAAACTGTTTTTT	CASSPLGRDRAPGKLFF
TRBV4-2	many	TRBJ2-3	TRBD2	TGTGCCAGCAGCCACCGGACTAGCGGGCTCACAGATACGCAGTATTTT	CASSHRTSGLTDTQYF
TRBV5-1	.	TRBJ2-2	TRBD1	TGCGCCAGCAGCTTGGGCCCGCCGGGACAGTACACCGGGGAGCTGTTTTTT	CASSLGPPGQYTGELFF
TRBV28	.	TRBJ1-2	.	TGTGCCAGCAGTCACAGTTCTGTCCCGACTCGTAACTATGGCTACACCTTC	CASSHSSVPTRNYGYTF
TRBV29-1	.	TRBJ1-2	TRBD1	TGCAGCGTCCCCGACAGGGAGGGCTACACCTTC	CSVPDREGYTF
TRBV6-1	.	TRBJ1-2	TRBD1	TGTGCCAGCACCAGGGACAGCTTCTCCTATAGCTACACCTTC	CASTRDSFSYSYTF
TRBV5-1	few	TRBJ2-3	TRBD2	TGCGCCAGCAGCTTAGGGTACCGTCCTAGCGGGGGGCCCTTCATCTCTAGCACAGATACGCAGTATTTT	CASSLGYRPSGGPFISSTDTQYF
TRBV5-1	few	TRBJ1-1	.	TGCGCCAGCAGCTTGGGGGACAAGGGGACTGAAGCTTTCTTT	CASSLGDKGTEAFF
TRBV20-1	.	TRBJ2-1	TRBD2	TGCAGTGCGCAACCGTGGGGGACTAGTCTCGACAATGAGCAGTTCTTC	CSAQPWGTSLDNEQFF